The rows below give T cell receptor beta chains drawn from one sample of a study of shared clonotypes between healthy human individuals. TCRdb's copy holds only in-frame clones and misses some; the assay was immunoSEQ multiplex PCR. The sample has 1.5 million to 2.5 million clones; about 95% are singletons. The sequencing sample was made of naive CD8+ T cells sorted from blood. Receptors were obtained from a man younger than 30 in good health. The CDR3 runs from the conserved cysteine through the conserved F or W. Fields, in order: CDR3 protein, CDR3 DNA, J gene, D gene, V gene, clone size. A D gene is named only where the DNA matches it firmly. The size field is filled for only some rows; it gives once, few, many or a size class.

CASSLRRRETQYF,TGTGCCAGCAGCTTAAGACGGCGAGAGACCCAGTACTTC,TRBJ2-5,-,TRBV7-6,-
CASSPGGRYNQPQHF,TGTGCCAGCAGTCCTGGGGGGCGGTACAATCAGCCCCAGCATTTT,TRBJ1-5,-,TRBV27,-
CASSYSDNEQYF,TGTGCCAGCAGTTACTCGGATAACGAGCAGTACTTC,TRBJ2-7,-,TRBV6-6,-
CASSQGLAGVPDTQYF,TGTGCCAGCAGTCAAGGACTAGCGGGAGTCCCAGATACGCAGTATTTT,TRBJ2-3,TRBD2,TRBV6-1,-
CASSWGTGVNEQFF,TGCGCCAGCAGCTGGGGTACAGGGGTAAATGAGCAGTTCTTC,TRBJ2-1,TRBD1,TRBV5-1,-
CAISESIGAPLTDTQYF,TGTGCCATCAGTGAGTCGATCGGCGCCCCCCTCACAGATACGCAGTATTTT,TRBJ2-3,-,TRBV10-3,-
CASSIMINSPLHF,TGTGCCAGTAGTATAATGATTAATTCACCCCTCCACTTT,TRBJ1-6,-,TRBV19,-
CASSPGLNPYTQYF,TGTGCCAGCAGCCCGGGTCTAAATCCTTATACGCAGTATTTT,TRBJ2-3,-,TRBV5-6,-
CASSSGPGTGIDEQYF,TGTGCCAGCAGCTCCGGCCCCGGGACAGGGATCGACGAGCAGTACTTC,TRBJ2-7,TRBD1,TRBV11-2,-
CASSQERFGAGVYNEQFF,TGCGCCAGCAGCCAAGAGAGGTTCGGAGCGGGAGTTTACAATGAGCAGTTCTTC,TRBJ2-1,TRBD2,TRBV4-3,-
CASSIPGHYEQYF,TGTGCCAGCAGTATTCCAGGCCACTACGAGCAGTACTTC,TRBJ2-7,-,TRBV7-8,-
CASSLTLAGGQETQYF,TGTGCCAGCAGCTTAACTCTAGCGGGGGGACAAGAGACCCAGTACTTC,TRBJ2-5,TRBD2,TRBV7-9,-
CSVEMTGGRNQQYF,TGCAGCGTTGAAATGACAGGGGGCAGGAACCAGCAGTACTTC,TRBJ2-7,TRBD1,TRBV29-1,-
CATSRDRGGYGYTF,TGTGCCACCAGCAGAGATCGGGGCGGGTATGGCTACACCTTC,TRBJ1-2,-,TRBV15,once
CASSPQELPTAFF,TGTGCCAGCAGCCCCCAGGAGTTACCAACAGCTTTCTTT,TRBJ1-1,-,TRBV13,-
CASSLVKGFNEQFF,TGCGCCAGCAGCTTGGTCAAGGGGTTCAATGAGCAGTTCTTC,TRBJ2-1,-,TRBV5-1,-
CASSQIPLYEQYF,TGCGCCAGCAGCCAGATTCCCCTGTACGAGCAGTACTTC,TRBJ2-7,-,TRBV4-1,-
CASSADVTSRGNTIYF,TGTGCCAGCAGTGCGGACGTAACCAGTCGTGGAAACACCATATATTTT,TRBJ1-3,-,TRBV11-2,-
CASSIDLTGSYEQYF,TGTGCCAGTAGTATAGATCTAACCGGGTCCTACGAGCAGTACTTC,TRBJ2-7,-,TRBV19,-
CASSQDTPGDPEAFF,TGCGCCAGCAGCCAAGATACTCCGGGGGATCCTGAAGCTTTCTTT,TRBJ1-1,-,TRBV4-1,-
CASGSSGLAATQYF,TGTGCTAGTGGTTCCTCGGGACTAGCTGCGACCCAGTACTTC,TRBJ2-5,TRBD2,TRBV12-5,-
CASTSGTGTNGYTF,TGTGCCAGCACCTCGGGGACAGGGACGAATGGCTACACCTTC,TRBJ1-2,TRBD1,TRBV7-9,-
CASSTRDWGNTEAFF,TGTGCCAGCAGTACTAGGGATTGGGGGAACACTGAAGCTTTCTTT,TRBJ1-1,-,TRBV6-5,-
CASSEGAGGNEKLFF,TGTGCCAGCAGCGAGGGGGCCGGGGGGAATGAAAAACTGTTTTTT,TRBJ1-4,TRBD1,TRBV9,-
CSVEALSVGQETQYF,TGCAGCGTTGAAGCCCTCTCGGTGGGCCAAGAGACCCAGTACTTC,TRBJ2-5,-,TRBV29-1,-
CASTPAGNSNQPQHF,TGTGCCAGCACCCCAGCGGGAAATAGCAATCAGCCCCAGCATTTT,TRBJ1-5,-,TRBV6-5,-
CASSYGRGGANEQFF,TGTGCCAGCAGTTACGGCAGGGGAGGAGCCAATGAGCAGTTCTTC,TRBJ2-1,-,TRBV6-5,-
CASSLVGGTSGGPYNEQFF,TGTGCCAGCAGCTTAGTGGGTGGGACTAGCGGGGGGCCCTACAATGAGCAGTTCTTC,TRBJ2-1,TRBD2,TRBV7-9,-
CASSSTGTGFSNYGYTF,TGTGCCAGCAGCTCGACCGGGACAGGGTTTTCGAACTATGGCTACACCTTC,TRBJ1-2,TRBD1,TRBV7-9,-
CATSSPGVAYNQPQHF,TGTGCCACCAGCAGCCCAGGGGTCGCGTACAATCAGCCCCAGCATTTT,TRBJ1-5,-,TRBV15,-
CSVEDPGSTSTDTQYF,TGCAGCGTTGAAGATCCCGGGTCCACTAGCACAGATACGCAGTATTTT,TRBJ2-3,-,TRBV29-1,-
CASSLVLGDTQYF,TGTGCCAGCAGTTTAGTACTGGGAGATACGCAGTATTTT,TRBJ2-3,-,TRBV27,-
CAWGDGSYEQYF,TGTGCCTGGGGGGACGGTTCCTACGAGCAGTACTTC,TRBJ2-7,-,TRBV30,-
CASSFPSFRGAEAFF,TGTGCCAGCAGTTTCCCCTCTTTCAGGGGCGCTGAAGCTTTCTTT,TRBJ1-1,-,TRBV28,-
CASSLSGSYGYTF,TGTGCCAGCAGTTTATCGGGGAGCTATGGCTACACCTTC,TRBJ1-2,-,TRBV27,-
CASSSGLAGVSYNEQFF,TGTGCCAGCAGCTCCGGACTAGCGGGAGTCTCCTACAATGAGCAGTTCTTC,TRBJ2-1,TRBD2,TRBV28,-
CSARRSNEQFF,TGCAGTGCCCGCAGGAGCAATGAGCAGTTCTTC,TRBJ2-1,-,TRBV20-1,-